The rows below give T cell receptor beta chains drawn from one sample of a study of OX40 agonist ivuxolimab in advanced cancers. The method was immunoSEQ multiplex PCR; TCRdb's version includes in-frame clones alone and lacks a portion of them. The sample carries around 94,000 clones, around 91% recorded once. The specimen comprised CD4+ or CD8+ T cells sorted from blood, sampled in a trial of the OX40 agonist ivuxolimab. These receptors were collected from an adult with an advanced solid tumor such as melanoma, head and neck, liver or kidney cancer. Each CDR3 is given with its conserved first and last residue. The order of the fields is V gene, clone size, J gene, D gene, CDR3 DNA, CDR3 protein. D genes are given only for firm matches. Size tells how often a clone was seen (once, few, many) or the class of an expanded clone, and some rows leave it out.

v_call: TRBV4-2
clone_size: .
j_call: TRBJ2-5
d_call: TRBD2
cdr3_nt: TGTGCCAGCAGCCAAGGGGGACTAGCGGTCCTCCTGAGGGAGACCCAGTACTTC
cdr3_aa: CASSQGGLAVLLRETQYF

v_call: TRBV7-9
clone_size: .
j_call: TRBJ2-2
d_call: TRBD1
cdr3_nt: TGTGCCAGCGGAAAACAGGGGGCTGGTGCCGGGGAGCTGTTTTTT
cdr3_aa: CASGKQGAGAGELFF

v_call: TRBV2
clone_size: .
j_call: TRBJ2-3
d_call: .
cdr3_nt: TGTGCCAGCCGCCGGGATCTCAGCACAGATACGCAGTATTTT
cdr3_aa: CASRRDLSTDTQYF

v_call: TRBV4-3
clone_size: .
j_call: TRBJ2-3
d_call: .
cdr3_nt: TGCGCCAGCAGCCAAGAGTCGAGGGTGCTAGATACGCAGTATTTT
cdr3_aa: CASSQESRVLDTQYF

v_call: TRBV2
clone_size: .
j_call: TRBJ2-7
d_call: TRBD2
cdr3_nt: TGTGCCAGCTTATTACTAGCGAGTACCTACGAGCAGTACTTC
cdr3_aa: CASLLLASTYEQYF

v_call: TRBV4-1
clone_size: .
j_call: TRBJ1-5
d_call: .
cdr3_nt: TGCGCCAGCAGCCAAGAGAATTTTGGCAGGCGGTGGCCCCAGCATTTT
cdr3_aa: CASSQENFGRRWPQHF

v_call: TRBV27
clone_size: .
j_call: TRBJ2-1
d_call: .
cdr3_nt: TGTGCCAGCAGTTTCAGGGAGACTTACAATGAGCAGTTCTTC
cdr3_aa: CASSFRETYNEQFF

v_call: TRBV7-3
clone_size: .
j_call: TRBJ2-1
d_call: TRBD2
cdr3_nt: TGTGCCAGCAGCTTAAGGGACTATTCCAACAATGAGCAGTTCTTC
cdr3_aa: CASSLRDYSNNEQFF

v_call: TRBV30
clone_size: .
j_call: TRBJ1-6
d_call: .
cdr3_nt: TGTGCCTGGAGTATCCCGGTACAGCCCCTCCACTTT
cdr3_aa: CAWSIPVQPLHF

v_call: TRBV5-6
clone_size: .
j_call: TRBJ2-1
d_call: TRBD2
cdr3_nt: TGTGCCAGCAGCTTCCTCGGACTAGCGGCTTCCTACAATGAGCAGTTCTTC
cdr3_aa: CASSFLGLAASYNEQFF

v_call: TRBV5-5
clone_size: .
j_call: TRBJ2-7
d_call: TRBD2
cdr3_nt: TGTGCCAGCAGCTTCGGGACTAGCTTTCAAGGAGGGCAGTACTTC
cdr3_aa: CASSFGTSFQGGQYF

v_call: TRBV7-3
clone_size: .
j_call: TRBJ2-5
d_call: .
cdr3_nt: TGTGCCAGCAGCTTAGGGGGCCAAGGGCGGGAGACCCAGTACTTC
cdr3_aa: CASSLGGQGRETQYF

v_call: TRBV4-1
clone_size: .
j_call: TRBJ2-7
d_call: TRBD2
cdr3_nt: TGCGCCAGCAGCCAAGTCACTAGCGGGAGGGTAGCCTACGAGCAGTACTTC
cdr3_aa: CASSQVTSGRVAYEQYF

v_call: TRBV15
clone_size: .
j_call: TRBJ2-1
d_call: TRBD2
cdr3_nt: TGTGCCACCGCGGTGCTTACCGGGTGGAGTAGCGGGAGACTCGATGAGCAGTTCTTC
cdr3_aa: CATAVLTGWSSGRLDEQFF

v_call: TRBV10-3
clone_size: .
j_call: TRBJ1-3
d_call: .
cdr3_nt: TGTGCCATCAGTGAGAATAGGGTACTGGCGGACACCATATATTTT
cdr3_aa: CAISENRVLADTIYF

v_call: TRBV9
clone_size: .
j_call: TRBJ2-1
d_call: .
cdr3_nt: TGTGCCAGCAGCGTAGAAGGTCAGTACAGAGGAAATGAGCAGTTCTTC
cdr3_aa: CASSVEGQYRGNEQFF

v_call: TRBV28
clone_size: .
j_call: TRBJ1-5
d_call: .
cdr3_nt: TGTGCCAGCAGTTTAGGACAGCCCCATCATTTT
cdr3_aa: CASSLGQPHHF

v_call: TRBV5-6
clone_size: once
j_call: TRBJ2-2
d_call: .
cdr3_nt: TGTGCCAGCAGCACCCCTGGCGGTACATACACCGGGGAGCTGTTTTTT
cdr3_aa: CASSTPGGTYTGELFF

v_call: TRBV6-1
clone_size: .
j_call: TRBJ1-2
d_call: .
cdr3_nt: TGTGCCAGCAGTGAATATAACGGGATCTATGGCTACACCTTC
cdr3_aa: CASSEYNGIYGYTF

v_call: TRBV6-1
clone_size: .
j_call: TRBJ2-7
d_call: .
cdr3_nt: TGTGCCAGCAATCAGATACCCTACGAGCAGTACTTC
cdr3_aa: CASNQIPYEQYF

v_call: TRBV2
clone_size: .
j_call: TRBJ2-3
d_call: .
cdr3_nt: TGTGCCAGCAGGGGCCCCGGGACTCCTAAAAATACGCAGTATTTT
cdr3_aa: CASRGPGTPKNTQYF

v_call: TRBV18
clone_size: once
j_call: TRBJ1-2
d_call: .
cdr3_nt: TGTGCCAGCTCACCTACGACAGCGACCTATGGCTACACCTTC
cdr3_aa: CASSPTTATYGYTF

v_call: TRBV11-2
clone_size: .
j_call: TRBJ2-7
d_call: TRBD1
cdr3_nt: TGTGCCAGCAGCTTAACAGGGGGTTCGGTGTTAGGCTACGAGCAGTACTTC
cdr3_aa: CASSLTGGSVLGYEQYF

v_call: TRBV27
clone_size: .
j_call: TRBJ2-5
d_call: TRBD1
cdr3_nt: TGTGCCAGCAGTAGGAGGACAGGGGGCCGAGAGACCCAGTACTTC
cdr3_aa: CASSRRTGGRETQYF

v_call: TRBV5-1
clone_size: .
j_call: TRBJ1-1
d_call: .
cdr3_nt: TGCGCCAGCAGCAGCTTAGGCCCAGGGAACACTGAAGCTTTCTTT
cdr3_aa: CASSSLGPGNTEAFF

v_call: TRBV19
clone_size: once
j_call: TRBJ1-1
d_call: .
cdr3_nt: TGTGCCAGTAGTTTCGGGGGCAGGGGTAGACCCTTGAACACTGAAGCTTTCTTT
cdr3_aa: CASSFGGRGRPLNTEAFF

v_call: TRBV7-3
clone_size: .
j_call: TRBJ2-1
d_call: .
cdr3_nt: TGTGCCAGCAGCCCCGGGACTCCTCTCTCCTACAATGAGCAGTTCTTC
cdr3_aa: CASSPGTPLSYNEQFF

v_call: TRBV7-7
clone_size: .
j_call: TRBJ2-7
d_call: TRBD2
cdr3_nt: TGTGCTAGCAGCTTAGGCAGCGGGAGAGACCACGAGCAGTACTTC
cdr3_aa: CASSLGSGRDHEQYF

v_call: TRBV18
clone_size: .
j_call: TRBJ1-4
d_call: .
cdr3_nt: TGTGCCAGCTCTAATGGGGAAAAACTGTTTTTT
cdr3_aa: CASSNGEKLFF

v_call: TRBV19
clone_size: .
j_call: TRBJ2-3
d_call: .
cdr3_nt: TGTGCCAGTAGTATGGTTTATGCAGATACGCAGTATTTT
cdr3_aa: CASSMVYADTQYF

v_call: TRBV11-3
clone_size: .
j_call: TRBJ2-7
d_call: TRBD2
cdr3_nt: TGTGCCAGCAGCTTAAGGCCGACTAGCGGGAGGTACGAGCAGTACTTC
cdr3_aa: CASSLRPTSGRYEQYF

v_call: TRBV2
clone_size: .
j_call: TRBJ1-2
d_call: .
cdr3_nt: TGTGCCAGCAGTGAAAACAGCTATAACTATGGCTACACCTTC
cdr3_aa: CASSENSYNYGYTF

v_call: TRBV6-1
clone_size: few
j_call: TRBJ1-1
d_call: TRBD1
cdr3_nt: TGTGCCAGCAGTGCTCAGGGGGTGAACACTGAAGCTTTCTTT
cdr3_aa: CASSAQGVNTEAFF

v_call: TRBV11-1
clone_size: .
j_call: TRBJ2-7
d_call: TRBD2
cdr3_nt: TGTGCCAGCAGCTTACGGCCCCCGGGACTAGCGTATTCCTACGAGCAGTACTTC
cdr3_aa: CASSLRPPGLAYSYEQYF

v_call: TRBV7-3
clone_size: .
j_call: TRBJ2-3
d_call: .
cdr3_nt: TGTGCCAGCAGCTCGTTTGGGATCACAGATACGCAGTATTTT
cdr3_aa: CASSSFGITDTQYF

v_call: TRBV7-9
clone_size: .
j_call: TRBJ1-6
d_call: .
cdr3_nt: TGTGCCAGCAGCTTAGCAGATTCACCCCTCCACTTT
cdr3_aa: CASSLADSPLHF

v_call: TRBV2
clone_size: .
j_call: TRBJ2-2
d_call: .
cdr3_nt: TGTGCCAGCAGTGTGGGCCTCCACACCGGGGAGCTGTTTTTT
cdr3_aa: CASSVGLHTGELFF

v_call: TRBV28
clone_size: once
j_call: TRBJ1-1
d_call: .
cdr3_nt: TGTGCCAGCAGCCTGTGGGAGGGCCTGAACACTGAAGCTTTCTTT
cdr3_aa: CASSLWEGLNTEAFF

v_call: TRBV10-3
clone_size: .
j_call: TRBJ2-7
d_call: .
cdr3_nt: TGTGCCATCAGTGAGGATACAAGGAGCTCCTACGAGCAGTACTTC
cdr3_aa: CAISEDTRSSYEQYF

v_call: TRBV7-2
clone_size: .
j_call: TRBJ2-7
d_call: TRBD1
cdr3_nt: TGTGCCAGCAGCACACTCGACAGGGGCTCCTACGAGCAGTACTTC
cdr3_aa: CASSTLDRGSYEQYF

v_call: TRBV5-6
clone_size: .
j_call: TRBJ1-2
d_call: TRBD1
cdr3_nt: TGTGCCAGCCAACCACGGGTCGGGTTAACAGGGGCCTATGGCTACACCTTC
cdr3_aa: CASQPRVGLTGAYGYTF

v_call: TRBV14
clone_size: .
j_call: TRBJ1-2
d_call: .
cdr3_nt: TGTGCCAGCAGCATCTACGGGGCCTCTGGCTACACCTTC
cdr3_aa: CASSIYGASGYTF

v_call: TRBV21-1
clone_size: .
j_call: TRBJ2-7
d_call: .
cdr3_nt: TGTGCCAGCATAAAGCTCGGTGTCTCGTACTTC
cdr3_aa: CASIKLGVSYF

v_call: TRBV18
clone_size: .
j_call: TRBJ1-2
d_call: TRBD1
cdr3_nt: TGTGCCAGCTCACCACTGAGCTCACAGGGGGATTTGGCTGGCTATGGCTACACCTTC
cdr3_aa: CASSPLSSQGDLAGYGYTF

v_call: TRBV15
clone_size: .
j_call: TRBJ2-3
d_call: .
cdr3_nt: TGTGCCACCAGCAGATCCCGAATTGGGGGTAGCACAGATACGCAGTATTTT
cdr3_aa: CATSRSRIGGSTDTQYF

v_call: TRBV5-8
clone_size: .
j_call: TRBJ2-7
d_call: .
cdr3_nt: TGTGCCAGCAGCTTGGTGGGTTACGAGCAGTACTTC
cdr3_aa: CASSLVGYEQYF

v_call: TRBV6-1
clone_size: .
j_call: TRBJ1-1
d_call: .
cdr3_nt: TGTGCCAGCAGTGTTAAACAGGGAAGGAACACTGAAGCTTTCTTT
cdr3_aa: CASSVKQGRNTEAFF

v_call: TRBV15
clone_size: .
j_call: TRBJ2-7
d_call: .
cdr3_nt: TGTGCCACCAGCAGAGATCAGGCGGCCCACGAGCAGTACTTC
cdr3_aa: CATSRDQAAHEQYF

v_call: TRBV6-4
clone_size: .
j_call: TRBJ1-2
d_call: TRBD1
cdr3_nt: TGTGCCAGCAGCACCACTCAGACAGGGGGCATTGTTGGCTACACCTTC
cdr3_aa: CASSTTQTGGIVGYTF